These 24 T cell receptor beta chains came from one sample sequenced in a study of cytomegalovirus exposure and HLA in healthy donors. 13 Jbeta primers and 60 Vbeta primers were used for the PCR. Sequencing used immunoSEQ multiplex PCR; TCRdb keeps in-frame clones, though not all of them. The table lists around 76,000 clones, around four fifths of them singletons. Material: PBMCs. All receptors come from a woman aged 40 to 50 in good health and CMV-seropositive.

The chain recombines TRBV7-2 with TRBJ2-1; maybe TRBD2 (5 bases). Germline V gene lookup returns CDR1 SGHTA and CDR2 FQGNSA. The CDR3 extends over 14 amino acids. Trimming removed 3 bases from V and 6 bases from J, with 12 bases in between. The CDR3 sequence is CASSLAVEGNEQFF. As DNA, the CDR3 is TGTGCCAGCAGCTTGGCCGTCGAGGGCAATGAGCAGTTCTTC. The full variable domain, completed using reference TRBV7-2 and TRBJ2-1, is GAGVSQSPSNKVTEKGKDVELRCDPISGHTALYWYRQSLGQGLEFLIYFQGNSAPDKSGLPSDRFSAERTGGSVSTLTIQRTQQEDSAVYLCASSLAVEGNEQFFGPGTRLTVL.

CDR3 residues: CASSRPTGISEQYF. CDR3 bases: TGCGCCAGCAGCCGCCCTACAGGGATCAGCGAGCAGTACTTC. The chain has TRBV4-1 and TRBJ2-7, with D tentatively TRBD1 (6 bases). Trimming shortened V by 4 bases and J by 6 bases, and 16 bases separated the two germline ends. The germline gives CDR1 MGHRA, CDR2 YSYEKL. There are 14 residues in the CDR3.

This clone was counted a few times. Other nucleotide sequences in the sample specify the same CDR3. The CDR3 spells CSKQKAAYEQYF. In nucleotides, the CDR3 is TGTTCCAAGCAGAAGGCGGCATACGAGCAGTACTTC. The gene calls are TRBV6-5 and TRBJ2-7, with no clear D. CDR1 and CDR2 (germline): MNHEY, SVGAGI. The CDR3 covers 12 residues.

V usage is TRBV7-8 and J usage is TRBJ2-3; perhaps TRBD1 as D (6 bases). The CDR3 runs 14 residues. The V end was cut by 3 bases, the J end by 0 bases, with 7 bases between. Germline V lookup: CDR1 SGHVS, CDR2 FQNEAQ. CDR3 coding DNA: TGTGCCAGCAGCTTGGGACATAGCACAGATACGCAGTATTTT. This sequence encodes CASSLGHSTDTQYF.

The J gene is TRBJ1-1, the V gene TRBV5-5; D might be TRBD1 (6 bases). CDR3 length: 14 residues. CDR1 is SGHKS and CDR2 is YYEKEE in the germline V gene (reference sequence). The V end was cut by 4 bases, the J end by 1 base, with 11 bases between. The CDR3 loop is CASSRSGENTEAFF. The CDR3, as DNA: TGTGCCAGCAGCCGATCAGGGGAGAACACTGAAGCTTTCTTT.

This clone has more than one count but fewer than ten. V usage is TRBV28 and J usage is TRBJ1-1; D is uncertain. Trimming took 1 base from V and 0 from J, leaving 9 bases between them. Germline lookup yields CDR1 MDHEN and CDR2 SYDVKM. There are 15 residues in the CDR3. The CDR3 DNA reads TGTGCCAGCAGTTTATCGGGAGGGATGAACACTGAAGCTTTCTTT. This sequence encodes CASSLSGGMNTEAFF.

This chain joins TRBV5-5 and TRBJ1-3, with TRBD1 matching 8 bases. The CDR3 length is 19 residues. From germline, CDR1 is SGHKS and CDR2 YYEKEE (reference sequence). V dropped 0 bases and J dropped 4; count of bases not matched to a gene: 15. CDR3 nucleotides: TGTGCCAGCAGCTTGGAATGGCAGGGGGCTTTATTATCCGGAAACACCATATATTTT. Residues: CASSLEWQGALLSGNTIYF.

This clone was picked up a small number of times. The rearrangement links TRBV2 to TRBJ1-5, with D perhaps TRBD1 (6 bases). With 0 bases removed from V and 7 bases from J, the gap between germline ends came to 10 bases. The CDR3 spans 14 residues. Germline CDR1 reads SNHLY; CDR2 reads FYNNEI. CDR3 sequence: CASSEAPGQQPQHF. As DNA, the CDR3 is TGTGCCAGCAGTGAAGCGCCTGGACAGCAGCCCCAGCATTTT.

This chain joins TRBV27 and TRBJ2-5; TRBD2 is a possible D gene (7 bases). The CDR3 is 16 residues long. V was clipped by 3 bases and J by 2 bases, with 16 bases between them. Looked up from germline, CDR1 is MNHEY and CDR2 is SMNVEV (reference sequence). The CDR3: CASSFLGGTQQETQYF. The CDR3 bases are TGTGCCAGCAGTTTTCTGGGGGGGACACAGCAAGAGACCCAGTACTTC.

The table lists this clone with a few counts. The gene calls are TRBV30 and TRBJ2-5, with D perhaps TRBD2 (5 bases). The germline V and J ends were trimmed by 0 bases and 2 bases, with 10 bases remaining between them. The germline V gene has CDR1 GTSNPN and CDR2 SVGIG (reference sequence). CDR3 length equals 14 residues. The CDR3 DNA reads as TGTGCCTGGAGTGTGGCGAGGGATCAAGAGACCCAGTACTTC. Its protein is CAWSVARDQETQYF.

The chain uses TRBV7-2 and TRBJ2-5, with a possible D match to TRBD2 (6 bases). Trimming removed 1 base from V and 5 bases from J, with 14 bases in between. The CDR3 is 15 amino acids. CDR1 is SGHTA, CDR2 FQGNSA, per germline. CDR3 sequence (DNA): TGTGCCAGCAGCTTAGTCCTAGCGCGTGGGGAGACCCAGTACTTC. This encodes CASSLVLARGETQYF.

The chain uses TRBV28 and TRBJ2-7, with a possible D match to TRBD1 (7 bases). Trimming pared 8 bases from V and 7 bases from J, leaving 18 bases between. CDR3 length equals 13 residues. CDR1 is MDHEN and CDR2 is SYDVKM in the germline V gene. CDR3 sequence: CASRLEGAGEQYF. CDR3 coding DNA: TGTGCCAGCCGATTGGAGGGGGCAGGAGAGCAGTACTTC.

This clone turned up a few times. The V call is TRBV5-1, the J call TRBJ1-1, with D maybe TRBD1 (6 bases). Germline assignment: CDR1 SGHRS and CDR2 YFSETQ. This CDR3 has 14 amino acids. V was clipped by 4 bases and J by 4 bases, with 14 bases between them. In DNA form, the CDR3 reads TGCGCCAGCAGCCCGGCCGAGGGGGTCACTGAAGCTTTCTTT. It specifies CASSPAEGVTEAFF. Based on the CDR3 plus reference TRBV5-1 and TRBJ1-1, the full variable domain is KAGVTQTPRYLIKTRGQQVTLSCSPISGHRSVSWYQQTPGQGLQFLFEYFSETQRNKGNFPGRFSGRQFSNSRSEMNVSTLELGDSALYLCASSPAEGVTEAFFGQGTRLTVV.

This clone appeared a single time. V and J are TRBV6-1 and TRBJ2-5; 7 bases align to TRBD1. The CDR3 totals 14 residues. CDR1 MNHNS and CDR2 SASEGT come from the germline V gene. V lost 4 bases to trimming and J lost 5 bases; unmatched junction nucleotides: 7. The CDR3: CASSGPLGGETQYF. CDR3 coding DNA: TGTGCCAGCAGTGGACCACTAGGGGGCGAGACCCAGTACTTC.

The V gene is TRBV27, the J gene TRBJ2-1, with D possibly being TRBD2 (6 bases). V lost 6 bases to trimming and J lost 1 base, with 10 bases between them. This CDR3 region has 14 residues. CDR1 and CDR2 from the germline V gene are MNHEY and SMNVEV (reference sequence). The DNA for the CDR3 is TGTGCCAGCAGCCCAGCGGGTTCCTACAATGAGCAGTTCTTC. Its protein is CASSPAGSYNEQFF.

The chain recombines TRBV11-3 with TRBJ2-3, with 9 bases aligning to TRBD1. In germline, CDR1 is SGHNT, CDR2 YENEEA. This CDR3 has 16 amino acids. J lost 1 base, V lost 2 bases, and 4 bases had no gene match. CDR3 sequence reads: CASSLRTGEGTDTQYF. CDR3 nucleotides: TGTGCCAGCAGCTTAAGGACAGGGGAGGGCACAGATACGCAGTATTTT.

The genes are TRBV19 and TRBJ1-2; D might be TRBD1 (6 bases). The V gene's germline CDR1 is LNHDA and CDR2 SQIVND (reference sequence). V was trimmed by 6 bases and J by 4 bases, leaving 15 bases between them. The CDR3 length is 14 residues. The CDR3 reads CASRPLQGTYGYTF. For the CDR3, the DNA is TGTGCCAGTAGGCCTCTACAGGGTACCTATGGCTACACCTTC.

The CDR3 DNA follows: TGTGCCAGCAGCTTAGCTCAGGGTGGCTATGGCTACACCTTC. Its translation: CASSLAQGGYGYTF. This chain uses TRBV11-2 with TRBJ1-2, with D perhaps matching TRBD1 (5 bases). The V gene lost 1 base and the J gene lost 4 bases, with 10 bases spanning the gap. Germline CDR1 and CDR2: SGHAT and FQNNGV. The CDR3 loop spans 14 amino acids. Together with reference TRBV11-2 and TRBJ1-2, the CDR3 gives the full variable domain: EAGVAQSPRYKIIEKRQSVAFWCNPISGHATLYWYQQILGQGPKLLIQFQNNGVVDDSQLPKDRFSAERLKGVDSTLKIQPAKLEDSAVYLCASSLAQGGYGYTFGSGTRLTVV.

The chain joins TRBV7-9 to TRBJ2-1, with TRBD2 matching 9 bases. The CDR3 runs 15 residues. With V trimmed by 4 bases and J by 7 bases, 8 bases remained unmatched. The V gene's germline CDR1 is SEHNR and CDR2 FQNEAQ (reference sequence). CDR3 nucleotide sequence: TGTGCCAGCAGCTACGAGCGGGGGGACTTAAATGAGCAGTTCTTC. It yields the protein CASSYERGDLNEQFF. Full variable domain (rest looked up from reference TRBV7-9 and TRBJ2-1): DTGVSQNPRHKITKRGQNVTFRCDPISEHNRLYWYRQTLGQGPEFLTYFQNEAQLEKSRLLSDRFSAERPKGSFSTLEIQRTEQGDSAMYLCASSYERGDLNEQFFGPGTRLTVL.

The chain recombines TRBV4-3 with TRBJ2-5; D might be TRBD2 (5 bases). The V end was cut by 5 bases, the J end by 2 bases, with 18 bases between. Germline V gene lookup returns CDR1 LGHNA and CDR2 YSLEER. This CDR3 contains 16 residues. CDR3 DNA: TGCGCCAGCAGCTCAAACGCCCTAGCCCGACAAGAGACCCAGTACTTC. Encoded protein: CASSSNALARQETQYF.

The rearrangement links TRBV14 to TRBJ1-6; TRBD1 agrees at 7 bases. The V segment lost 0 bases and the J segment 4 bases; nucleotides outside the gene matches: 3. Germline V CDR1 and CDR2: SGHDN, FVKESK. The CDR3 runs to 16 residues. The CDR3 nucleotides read TGTGCCAGCAGCCAAGAGGCGGGACAGTATAATTCACCCCTCCACTTT. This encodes CASSQEAGQYNSPLHF.

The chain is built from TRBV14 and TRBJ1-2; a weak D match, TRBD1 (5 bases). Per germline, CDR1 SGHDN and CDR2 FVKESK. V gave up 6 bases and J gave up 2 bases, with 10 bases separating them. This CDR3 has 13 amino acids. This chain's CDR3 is CASSRGLNYGYTF. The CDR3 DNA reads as TGTGCCAGCAGTAGGGGTTTAAACTATGGCTACACCTTC. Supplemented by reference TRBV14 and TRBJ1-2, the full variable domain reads EAGVTQFPSHSVIEKGQTVTLRCDPISGHDNLYWYRRVMGKEIKFLLHFVKESKQDESGMPNNRFLAERTGGTYSTLKVQPAELEDSGVYFCASSRGLNYGYTFGSGTRLTVV.

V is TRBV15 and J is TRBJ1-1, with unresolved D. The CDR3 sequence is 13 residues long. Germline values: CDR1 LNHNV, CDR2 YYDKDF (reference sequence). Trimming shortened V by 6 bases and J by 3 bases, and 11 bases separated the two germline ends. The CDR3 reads CATSSQVDTEAFF. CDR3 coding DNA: TGTGCCACCAGTTCCCAGGTCGACACTGAAGCTTTCTTT.

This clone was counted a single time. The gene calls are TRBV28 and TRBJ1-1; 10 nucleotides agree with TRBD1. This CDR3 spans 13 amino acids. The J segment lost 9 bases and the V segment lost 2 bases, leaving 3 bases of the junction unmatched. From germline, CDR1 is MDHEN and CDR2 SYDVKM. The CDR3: CASSLPDRGKAFF. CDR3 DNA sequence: TGTGCCAGCAGTTTACCGGACAGGGGGAAAGCTTTCTTT. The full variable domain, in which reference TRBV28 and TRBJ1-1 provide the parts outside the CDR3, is DVKVTQSSRYLVKRTGEKVFLECVQDMDHENMFWYRQDPGLGLRLIYFSYDVKMKEKGDIPEGYSVSREKKERFSLILESASTNQTSMYLCASSLPDRGKAFFGQGTRLTVV.